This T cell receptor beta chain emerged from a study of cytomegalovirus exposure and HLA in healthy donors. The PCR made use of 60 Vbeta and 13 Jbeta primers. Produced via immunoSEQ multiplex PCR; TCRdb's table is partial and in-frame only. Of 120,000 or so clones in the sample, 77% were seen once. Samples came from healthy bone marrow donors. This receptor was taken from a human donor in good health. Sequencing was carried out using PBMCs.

CDR3 sequence reads: CASSPEGRLAGFTGELFF. In nucleotides, the CDR3 is TGTGCCAGCAGCCCAGAAGGGAGACTAGCGGGATTCACCGGGGAGCTGTTTTTT. The chain couples TRBV7-6 to TRBJ2-2; 11 nucleotides align to TRBD2. The CDR3 is 18 residues long. Germline V CDR1 and CDR2: SGHVS, FNYEAQ. J lost 4 bases, V lost 5 bases, and 12 bases had no gene match.